A single sample is the source of the 8 T cell receptor beta chains below, sequenced in a study of identical twins. A single record per CDR3 protein comes from TCRdb applying MiXCR to the 5' RACE reads. The sample consists of about 530,000 distinct CDR3 sequences, approximately 20% of them appearing once. This same sample was also taken into another study, of yellow fever vaccine responses in identical twins.

Sequencing input: CD4+ T cells sorted from blood. These receptor sequences come from a woman aged 18-30 years in good health.

In this sample, this clonotype turned up a few times. V is TRBV4-2 and J is TRBJ1-1; no clear D gene. Germline CDR1 is LGHNA and CDR2 is YNFKEQ. The CDR3 length is 16 residues. V was clipped by 1 base and J by 1 base, with 13 bases between them. The CDR3 sequence is CASSQGYRDGNTEAFF. The CDR3 DNA follows: TGTGCCAGCAGCCAAGGTTATAGGGATGGGAACACTGAAGCTTTCTTT.

This clonotype has ten or more counts. The chain is built from TRBV5-1 and TRBJ1-2; D might be TRBD1 (6 bases). CDR1 and CDR2 (germline): SGHRS, YFSETQ. This CDR3 spans 14 amino acids. Trimming stripped 4 bases from V and 5 bases from J, with 15 bases between. The CDR3 region has the DNA TGCGCCAGCAGCAAGGACAGAACCGTGTATGGCTACACCTTC. It translates to CASSKDRTVYGYTF.

This clonotype was counted a few times. V gene TRBV6-1 combines with J gene TRBJ1-5; TRBD1 might be the D (6 bases). V gave up 2 bases and J gave up 4 bases, with 15 bases separating them. The germline V gene encodes CDR1 MNHNS and CDR2 SASEGT. This CDR3 region has 16 residues. Here the CDR3 DNA reads TGTGCCAGCAGTGAATTAGGGACCCAGGGGAATCAGCCCCAGCATTTT. It translates to CASSELGTQGNQPQHF.

This clonotype was observed at least ten times. The chain carries TRBV12-3 or TRBV12-4 and TRBJ2-1, with D perhaps TRBD1 (5 bases). V lost 1 base, J lost 6 bases, and 7 bases lay in between. The CDR3 is made up of 13 amino acids. The CDR3 here is CASSLVGVNEQFF. The CDR3 coding sequence is TGTGCCAGCAGTTTAGTAGGGGTCAATGAGCAGTTCTTC.

The count of this clonotype is one. This sequence joins TRBV10-3 and TRBJ2-7; D remains unclear. The CDR3 consists of 13 residues. CDR1 ENHRY and CDR2 SYGVKD come from the germline V gene. V was pared by 4 bases and J by 0 bases, with 7 bases between. The CDR3 DNA reads TGTGCCATCAGTGGGGCTTTCTCCTACGAGCAGTACTTC. Amino acids: CAISGAFSYEQYF.

This clonotype was seen a few times. The V gene is TRBV29-1, the J gene TRBJ2-5; 8 nucleotides agree with TRBD1. The CDR3 covers 12 residues. Germline V CDR1 and CDR2: SQVTM, ANQGSEA. With V trimmed by 7 bases and J by 4 bases, 5 bases remained unmatched. For the CDR3, the DNA is TGCAGCGCAGGGACAGGTGGAGAGACCCAGTACTTC. Translated: CSAGTGGETQYF.

This clonotype was seen a few times. The V gene is TRBV9, the J gene TRBJ2-4; 12 nucleotides line up with TRBD2. The J segment lost 7 bases and the V segment lost 4 bases, leaving 6 bases of the junction unmatched. CDR3 length: 15 residues. Germline CDR1 is SGDLS and CDR2 is YYNGEE. CDR3 loop: CASSPSGRAMNIQYF. The CDR3 DNA reads as TGTGCCAGCAGCCCTAGCGGGAGGGCCATGAACATTCAGTACTTC.

This chain joins TRBV4-1 and TRBJ2-5, with TRBD1 as a possible D gene (6 bases). V lost 3 bases, J lost 2 bases, and 13 bases lay in between. CDR1 is MGHRA, CDR2 YSYEKL, per germline. This CDR3 comprises 15 residues. The CDR3 DNA reads TGCGCCAGCAGCCATGGTGACAGGCAACAAGAGACCCAGTACTTC. This gives the protein CASSHGDRQQETQYF.